Below, 16 T cell receptor beta chains from the same sample are listed, as sequenced in a study of radiotherapy plus CTLA-4 blockade in lung cancer. Clones were sequenced by immunoSEQ multiplex PCR, and TCRdb holds only the in-frame ones, with some missing. The sample comprises 35,000 to 50,000 clones, 73% of which are singletons, and around 3.3% rests with the top ten. The sequencing used peripheral blood, collected from a patient treated with radiotherapy plus ipilimumab. These TCRs come from a human donor with non-small cell lung cancer who had a complete response to radiotherapy plus ipilimumab.

CDR3 residues: CATSTGGRNSPLHF. In DNA, the CDR3 is TGTGCCACCTCAACAGGGGGCCGGAATTCACCCCTCCACTTT. The chain has TRBV6-5 and TRBJ1-6, with 9 bases identical to TRBD1. CDR1 is MNHEY, CDR2 SVGAGI, per germline. CDR3 length equals 14 residues. The V and J ends lost 10 bases and 7 bases, in that order; junction bases with no gene match: 8.

The V gene is TRBV19, the J gene TRBJ2-5, with 8 bases fitting TRBD1. The closer fit of TRBJ2-7 to the DNA end suggests the J call may be wrong. The CDR3 sequence is 15 residues long. From germline, CDR1 is LNHDA and CDR2 SQIVND (reference sequence). CDR3 sequence (DNA): TGTGCCAGTAGTATCGGCCGGGACAGGTTATACGAGCAGTACTTC. Its translation: CASSIGRDRLYEQYF.

This chain's CDR3 is CASNPFRGDQETQYF. The CDR3 DNA reads as TGTGCCAGCAACCCATTCCGGGGGGACCAAGAGACCCAGTACTTC. The genes are TRBV6-1 and TRBJ2-5; TRBD2 matches at 7 bases. Germline V gives CDR1 MNHNS, CDR2 SASEGT. J was trimmed by 0 bases and V by 7 bases; bases with no gene match: 8. CDR3 length: 15 amino acids.

This sequence joins TRBV6-6 and TRBJ1-3; D is undetermined. The V gene lost 3 bases and the J gene lost 2 bases, with 14 bases spanning the gap. Germline V gene data show CDR1 as MNHNY and CDR2 as SVGAGI (reference sequence). The CDR3 extends over 16 amino acids. CDR3 sequence reads: CASSYAGHFTGNTIYF. The CDR3 DNA follows: TGTGCCAGCAGTTATGCGGGTCACTTCACTGGAAACACCATATATTTT.

The chain employs TRBV7-2 and TRBJ2-2; weak D call: TRBD2 (6 bases). Trimming removed 2 bases at V and 6 bases at J, with 10 bases between. Germline assignment: CDR1 SGHTA and CDR2 FQGNSA. The CDR3 is 14 amino acids. CDR3 sequence reads: CASSLSRLAGELFF. The CDR3 DNA sequence: TGTGCCAGCAGCTTATCAAGACTAGCCGGGGAGCTGTTTTTT.

This clone is a singleton in its sample. The V and J genes are TRBV19 and TRBJ2-5; 8 bases align to TRBD1. This CDR3 contains 13 residues. V dropped 6 bases and J dropped 2; count of bases not matched to a gene: 2. CDR1 and CDR2 (germline): LNHDA, SQIVND (reference sequence). CDR3 nucleotides: TGTGCCAGTAGGAGGACAGGGCAAGAGACCCAGTACTTC. Protein: CASRRTGQETQYF.

The chain is built from TRBV20-1 and TRBJ2-7; D is unclear. CDR3 length: 11 residues. Trimming stripped 3 bases from V and 0 bases from J, with 3 bases between. Germline CDR1 and CDR2: DFQATT and SNEGSKA (reference sequence). CDR3: CSASGSYEQYF. In DNA form, the CDR3 reads TGCAGTGCTAGCGGCTCCTACGAGCAGTACTTC.

The chain joins TRBV19 to TRBJ1-4, with D unresolved. In germline, CDR1 is LNHDA, CDR2 SQIVND (reference sequence). Trimming cost V 4 bases and J 0 bases, with 12 bases left between them. CDR3 size: 16 residues. CDR3: CASSTTPHPTNEKLFF. Written as DNA, the CDR3 is TGTGCCAGTAGTACCACGCCACACCCAACTAATGAAAAACTGTTTTTT.

The chain employs TRBV15 and TRBJ2-7; no reliable D call. V was cut by 0 bases and J by 2 bases, with 11 bases left in between. The CDR3 is made up of 15 amino acids. Germline CDR1 LNHNV, CDR2 YYDKDF (reference sequence). The CDR3 DNA is TGTGCCACCAGCAGAGATCAGGCAGGTCCCTACGAGCAGTACTTC. This sequence encodes CATSRDQAGPYEQYF.

The chain recombines TRBV18 with TRBJ2-5; the D gene is possibly TRBD1 (5 bases). Germline CDR1 is KGHSH and CDR2 is LQKENI. CDR3 size: 15 residues. The V gene lost 2 bases and the J gene lost 2 bases, with 12 bases spanning the gap. The chain's CDR3 is CASSPAHGQQETQYF. The CDR3 coding sequence is TGTGCCAGCTCACCAGCTCATGGACAACAAGAGACCCAGTACTTC.

This rearrangement joins TRBV29-1 to TRBJ2-7, with D tentatively TRBD1 (5 bases). Trimming took off 6 bases at V and 1 base at J, with 16 bases between the two ends. The germline gives CDR1 SQVTM, CDR2 ANQGSEA. CDR3 length: 14 amino acids. CDR3 sequence: CSVSKGVGSYEQYF. Written as DNA, the CDR3 is TGCAGCGTCTCAAAAGGGGTCGGATCCTACGAGCAGTACTTC.

V and J are TRBV27 and TRBJ2-4; D may be TRBD2 (6 bases). V lost 8 bases, J lost 7 bases, and 12 bases lay in between. The CDR3 extends over 12 amino acids. Per germline, CDR1 MNHEY and CDR2 SMNVEV (reference sequence). The CDR3 spells CASGGYGNIQYF. CDR3 DNA: TGTGCCAGCGGGGGGTACGGGAACATTCAGTACTTC.

This clone was seen a few times. The CDR3 DNA reads as TGCGCCAGCAGCAGCGCGGGGTGGGATACGCAGTATTTT. Its protein product is CASSSAGWDTQYF. The rearrangement links TRBV5-1 to TRBJ2-3; a possible D gene is TRBD2 (6 bases). With 4 bases removed from V and 6 bases from J, the gap between germline ends came to 12 bases. CDR3 length equals 13 residues. The V gene's germline CDR1 is SGHRS and CDR2 YFSETQ.

The chain has TRBV15 and TRBJ1-1; tentatively, D is TRBD1 (5 bases). The CDR3 sequence is 15 residues long. Germline lookup yields CDR1 LNHNV and CDR2 YYDKDF (reference sequence). With 0 bases removed from V and 2 bases from J, the gap between germline ends came to 10 bases. This chain's CDR3 is CATSRDGGGNTEAFF. The CDR3 DNA reads as TGTGCCACCAGCAGAGATGGGGGAGGTAACACTGAAGCTTTCTTT.

This chain uses TRBV7-2 with TRBJ1-5; 7 bases align to TRBD1. V lost 5 bases to trimming and J lost 2 bases; unmatched junction nucleotides: 3. Germline V CDR1 and CDR2: SGHTA, FQGNSA. The CDR3 sequence is 14 residues long. The CDR3 DNA is TGTGCCAGCAGCATCGACAGGGGCAATCAGCCCCAGCATTTT. The encoded protein is CASSIDRGNQPQHF. Variable domain in full (rest from reference TRBV7-2 and TRBJ1-5): GAGVSQSPSNKVTEKGKDVELRCDPISGHTALYWYRQSLGQGLEFLIYFQGNSAPDKSGLPSDRFSAERTGGSVSTLTIQRTQQEDSAVYLCASSIDRGNQPQHFGDGTRLSIL.

The rearrangement uses TRBV2 and TRBJ2-5; the D gene is possibly TRBD2 (6 bases). The J call may be faulty, since TRBJ2-7 better matches the DNA end. This CDR3 is built from 15 residues. Germline lookup yields CDR1 SNHLY and CDR2 FYNNEI. CDR3 sequence reads: CASKPLASLLYEQYF. As DNA, the CDR3 is TGTGCCAGCAAACCCCTAGCGAGCCTCTTGTACGAGCAGTACTTC.